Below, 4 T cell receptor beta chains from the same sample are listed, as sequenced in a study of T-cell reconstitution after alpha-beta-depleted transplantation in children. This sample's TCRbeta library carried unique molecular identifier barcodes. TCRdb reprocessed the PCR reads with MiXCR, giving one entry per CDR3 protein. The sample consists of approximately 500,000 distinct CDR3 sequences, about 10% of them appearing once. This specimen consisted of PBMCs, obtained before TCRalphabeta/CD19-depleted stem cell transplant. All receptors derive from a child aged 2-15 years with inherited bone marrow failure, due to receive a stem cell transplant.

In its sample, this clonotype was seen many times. The CDR3 nucleotides are TGCGCCAGCAGCCCCACCACCGGGACTGCCTACGAGCAGTACTTC. Translating gives CASSPTTGTAYEQYF. The chain carries TRBV4-3 and TRBJ2-7, with D tentatively TRBD2 (6 bases). This CDR3 is built from 15 residues. CDR1 is LGHNA, CDR2 YSLEER, per germline. Trimming removed 4 bases from V and 2 bases from J, with 15 bases in between.

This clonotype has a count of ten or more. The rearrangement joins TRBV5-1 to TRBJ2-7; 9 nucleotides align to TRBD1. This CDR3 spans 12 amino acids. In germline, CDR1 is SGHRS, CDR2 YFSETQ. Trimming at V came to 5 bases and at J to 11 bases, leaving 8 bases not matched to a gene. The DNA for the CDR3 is TGCGCCAGCAGTTCCGACAGGGGGGGAAAGTACTTC. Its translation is CASSSDRGGKYF.

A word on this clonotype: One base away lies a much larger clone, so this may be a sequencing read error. The CDR3 DNA is TGCAGCGTTGTGGGACAGGGCACAGATACGCAGCATTTT. This sequence encodes CSVVGQGTDTQHF. The chain carries TRBV29-1 and TRBJ2-3, with TRBD1 identical over 9 bases. The J call may be in error: the DNA end matches TRBJ1-5 better. This CDR3 spans 13 amino acids. Germline assignment: CDR1 SQVTM and CDR2 ANQGSEA.

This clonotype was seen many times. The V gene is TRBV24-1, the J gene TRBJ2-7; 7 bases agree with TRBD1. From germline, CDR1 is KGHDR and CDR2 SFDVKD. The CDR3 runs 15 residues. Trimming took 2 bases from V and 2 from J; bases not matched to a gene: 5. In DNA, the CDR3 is TGTGCCACCAGTGATTCAGGGACAGCTCCCTACGAGCAGTACTTC. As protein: CATSDSGTAPYEQYF.